This TCR beta chain was obtained from a study of blood T cell repertoires in COVID-19. For the study at large: Samples taken during acute and convalescent COVID-19 were collected in the United States, Italy and Spain. T cells, B-cell-depleted T cells, or PBMCs provided the cDNA or gDNA that served as material.

V dropped 2 bases and J dropped 0 bases, with 5 bases sitting between them. Germline CDR1 and CDR2: LGHNA and YNFKEQ. CDR3 length: 14 amino acids. Methods used by the authors: Nucleated cell counts were estimated from reference gene primer amplification. The method was immunoSEQ multiplex PCR; TCRdb's version includes in-frame clones alone and lacks a portion of them. V, J and clone size derive from that table, while D and trimming were established from the DNA sequence. This sample has 200,000 to 300,000 clones, with roughly 83% found just once. The clonotype was recovered from a man at least 80 years old with acute or convalescent COVID-19. The V gene is TRBV4-2, the J gene TRBJ1-3; no clear D. Sequencing was performed on peripheral blood. The CDR3 coding sequence is TGTGCCAGCAGCCAAATCAGCTCTGGAAACACCATATATTTT. This translates into CASSQISSGNTIYF.